A selection of T cell receptor beta chains follows, all from one sample in a study of Ad26.COV2.S vaccination and SARS-CoV-2 variants. The data were produced by immunoSEQ multiplex PCR, yet TCRdb's version contains in-frame clones alone and is incomplete. The data show about 350,000 clones, about 85% seen once. The sample was peripheral blood, taken in a trial of Ad26.COV2.S vaccine versus placebo. These TCRs come from a person between 18 and 60 years old who received the Ad26.COV2.S COVID-19 vaccine or a placebo. Each CDR3 is given with its conserved first and last residue. The D gene is left open where the match is weak. A row's size may be missing; if present it is once, few, many or a size class.

D gene,V gene,J gene,clone size,CDR3 DNA,CDR3 protein
.,TRBV6-2/TRBV6-3,TRBJ1-1,.,TGTGCCAGCAGTTACTCGCCCGCGTGGGGTGAAACTGAAGCTTTCTTT,CASSYSPAWGETEAFF
TRBD1,TRBV6-2/TRBV6-3,TRBJ2-1,.,TGTGCCAGCAGTCGTACAGGGGGGCCCTTTGGTGAGCAGTTCTTC,CASSRTGGPFGEQFF
.,TRBV28,TRBJ1-2,.,TGTGCCAGCAGTCCCGACGGACACTATGGCTACACCTTC,CASSPDGHYGYTF
.,TRBV5-4,TRBJ1-3,once,TGTGCCAGCAGCTTGGCTGGGACTACTGGAAACACCATATATTTT,CASSLAGTTGNTIYF
.,TRBV7-9,TRBJ1-1,.,TGTGCCAGTTCGGATTGGGTGAACACTGAAGCTTTCTTT,CASSDWVNTEAFF
.,TRBV12-3/TRBV12-4,TRBJ1-2,.,TGTGCCAGCAGTTTGACAGTCTATGGCTACACCTTC,CASSLTVYGYTF
.,TRBV12-3/TRBV12-4,TRBJ1-2,.,TGTGCCAGCAGTTTCGTGACGTATGGCTACACCTTC,CASSFVTYGYTF
.,TRBV18,TRBJ2-5,.,TGTGCCAGCTCACCACCGACGGACAGACAAGAGACCCAGTACTTC,CASSPPTDRQETQYF
.,TRBV27,TRBJ2-7,.,TGTGCCAGCAGGTCACAGGTCTTACTGTACTTC,CASRSQVLLYF
.,TRBV27,TRBJ1-5,.,TGTGCCAGCAGCCCCTTGTGGGGGATTTATATCTTGAGGAATCAGCCCCAGCATTTT,CASSPLWGIYILRNQPQHF
.,TRBV6-2/TRBV6-3,TRBJ1-2,.,TGTGCCAGCAGCTCCCTTACGGGAAACTATGGCTACACCTTC,CASSSLTGNYGYTF
.,TRBV6-4,TRBJ2-3,.,TGTGCCAGCAGTGAAGACAGATCCACAGATACGCAGTATTTT,CASSEDRSTDTQYF
.,TRBV20-1,TRBJ2-7,.,TGCAGTGCTGGGCCGGGGCTGGAGCAGTACTTC,CSAGPGLEQYF
TRBD1,TRBV2,TRBJ1-1,.,TGTGCCAGCAGGAAGGAGGACAGGATGAACACTGAAGCTTTCTTT,CASRKEDRMNTEAFF
.,TRBV4-3,TRBJ1-2,.,TGCGCCAGCAGCCAAGGGGCACCGCCACCCCACTATGGCTACACCTTC,CASSQGAPPPHYGYTF
.,TRBV5-1,TRBJ1-2,.,TGCGCCAGCAGCTTAATGACGGGGGACGGCTACACCTTC,CASSLMTGDGYTF
TRBD1,TRBV7-3,TRBJ1-6,.,TGTGCCAGCAGCTTAGGATTACAGGGGGCGCGGAATTCACCCCTCCACTTT,CASSLGLQGARNSPLHF
.,TRBV27,TRBJ1-2,.,TGTGCCAGCAGTTTTGGGGGAAATGCTAACTATGGCTACACCTTC,CASSFGGNANYGYTF
.,TRBV27,TRBJ1-5,.,TGTGCCAGCAGTGCGTCGGGGGGCATTAGAAACCAGCCCCAGCATTTT,CASSASGGIRNQPQHF
.,TRBV28,TRBJ1-5,once,TGTGCCAGCAGTCCACCCCGAAACAGGGACCAGCCCCAGCATTTT,CASSPPRNRDQPQHF
TRBD1,TRBV11-3,TRBJ1-3,.,TGTGCCAGCAGCAAACGGGACAGTCCATCTGGAAACACCATATATTTT,CASSKRDSPSGNTIYF
TRBD1,TRBV30,TRBJ1-1,.,TGTGCCTGGAGTGAGGGGGACAGTTCGGGGACGAACACTGAAGCTTTCTTT,CAWSEGDSSGTNTEAFF
.,TRBV7-3,TRBJ1-4,.,TGTGCCAGCAGCTTAAGGGCCGATGAAAAACTGTTTTTT,CASSLRADEKLFF
.,TRBV15,TRBJ2-7,.,TGTGCCACCAGCAGTGAGGGTCGACAGCAGTACTTC,CATSSEGRQQYF
TRBD1,TRBV10-3,TRBJ2-6,.,TGTGCCATCAGTGGACCGGGACAGGGGGCTACTGGGGCCAACGTCCTGACTTTC,CAISGPGQGATGANVLTF
TRBD1,TRBV30,TRBJ1-4,few,TGTGCCTGGAGTGTACCGGGACAGGGCCCCGAAAAACTGTTTTTT,CAWSVPGQGPEKLFF
.,TRBV27,TRBJ1-4,.,TGTGCCAGCAGTAGTTTCGGACGGTCTAATGAAAAACTGTTTTTT,CASSSFGRSNEKLFF
TRBD1,TRBV30,TRBJ2-1,.,TGTGCCTGGAGGGGACAGGGTCTGGGGGGGTTCTTC,CAWRGQGLGGFF
.,TRBV12-3/TRBV12-4,TRBJ1-5,.,TGTGCCAGCAGCACATCCAATCAGCCCCAGCATTTT,CASSTSNQPQHF
.,TRBV18,TRBJ2-1,.,TGTGCCAGCACCGGAGGAGGGCGGAATGAGCAGTTCTTC,CASTGGGRNEQFF
.,TRBV5-1,TRBJ2-5,.,TGCGCCAGCAGCTTTACAGGGAGGCAAGAGACCCAGTACTTC,CASSFTGRQETQYF
.,TRBV5-6,TRBJ2-5,.,TGTGCCAGCAGCAGGGCTACAGTCCAAGAGACCCAGTACTTC,CASSRATVQETQYF
TRBD2,TRBV7-2,TRBJ2-7,.,TGTGCCAGCAGCGGTACTAGCGGGGGGACTATCGAAGAGCAGTACTTC,CASSGTSGGTIEEQYF
TRBD2,TRBV19,TRBJ2-2,.,TGTGCCAGTAGTACGACTAGCGGGAACACCGGGGAGCTGTTTTTT,CASSTTSGNTGELFF
.,TRBV7-9,TRBJ1-1,.,TGTGCCAGCAGCTTAGTAGGCGCGGACAGTGAAGCTTTCTTT,CASSLVGADSEAFF
.,TRBV6-1,TRBJ1-1,.,TGTGCCAGCAGTGAAAGTGGCCCGAACACTGAAGCTTTCTTT,CASSESGPNTEAFF
.,TRBV19,TRBJ1-1,.,TGTGCCAGTAGTAAAGGAATCTCAGCGGGGAACACTGAAGCTTTCTTT,CASSKGISAGNTEAFF
.,TRBV18,TRBJ2-6,.,TGTGCCAGCTCACCTGATTTTGGGGCCAACGTCCTGACTTTC,CASSPDFGANVLTF
TRBD1,TRBV14,TRBJ2-3,.,TGTGCCAGCAGCCGGGACAGAGGGTTATTTCCGTATTTT,CASSRDRGLFPYF
TRBD1,TRBV30,TRBJ1-3,once,TGTGCCTGGAGCCACGGGACAGGGCTAGGGAACACCATATATTTT,CAWSHGTGLGNTIYF
.,TRBV7-9,TRBJ2-7,.,TGTGCCAGCAGCCAGGCGATGGGGATCTACGAGCAGTACTTC,CASSQAMGIYEQYF
.,TRBV5-1,TRBJ2-7,.,TGCGCCAGCAGCCCAGATAACTACGAGCAGTACTTC,CASSPDNYEQYF
.,TRBV19,TRBJ1-3,once,TGTGCCAGTAGTATTTCGAGGGGAAACACCATATATTTT,CASSISRGNTIYF
.,TRBV4-1,TRBJ2-1,.,TGCGCCAGCAGCCAAGAAGGGCGGCCGGGTGAGCAGTTCTTC,CASSQEGRPGEQFF
.,TRBV5-1,TRBJ2-1,.,TGCGCCAGCAGCTTGGATGTTAATGAGCAGTTCTTC,CASSLDVNEQFF
.,TRBV3-1/TRBV3-2,TRBJ1-2,.,TGTGCCAGCAGCCATAGGGTTCCGTTGTATGGCTACACCTTC,CASSHRVPLYGYTF
.,TRBV9,TRBJ1-2,.,TGTGCCAGCAGCGTATTGGGGTACGGCTACACCTTC,CASSVLGYGYTF
TRBD2,TRBV9,TRBJ2-7,.,TGTGCCAGCAGCGTAGGTCTAGCGGGAACCTACGAGCAGTACTTC,CASSVGLAGTYEQYF
TRBD1,TRBV5-4,TRBJ2-1,.,TGTGCCAGCAGATCCCCCGGGACAGGGGGTTACAATGAGCAGTTCTTC,CASRSPGTGGYNEQFF
.,TRBV7-8,TRBJ1-1,.,TGTGCCAGCAGCTTAGCGGTAGAGGGTGGAACTGAAGCTTTCTTT,CASSLAVEGGTEAFF
.,TRBV2,TRBJ1-3,.,TGTGCCAGCAGTGTACTCCGTTCAACAGGAAACACCATATATTTT,CASSVLRSTGNTIYF
.,TRBV7-9,TRBJ2-1,.,TGTGCCAGCAGCTTACGGGTGGAGGAGCAGTTCTTC,CASSLRVEEQFF